This T cell receptor (beta chain) emerged from a study of OX40 agonist ivuxolimab in advanced cancers. Study information: At 0.01 to 10 mg/kg, ivuxolimab was administered intravenously to patients every 2 weeks. Age averaged around 59 years (range roughly 20 to 90), and less than 85% were male.

Assay used: immunoSEQ multiplex PCR; TCRdb lists only in-frame clones, some missing. The repertoire consists of roughly 17,000 clones, with 60% to 85% occurring once and the leading ten covering 40% to 50%. The CDR3 covers 13 residues. Germline values: CDR1 MNHNY, CDR2 SVGAGI (reference sequence). The V end lost 6 bases, the J end lost 1 base, and 9 bases lay between the germline ends. This material consisted of CD4+ or CD8+ T cells sorted from blood, taken in a trial of the OX40 agonist ivuxolimab. This TCR was sampled from an adult with an advanced solid tumor such as melanoma, head and neck, liver or kidney cancer. The rearrangement links TRBV6-6 to TRBJ2-5; D unclear. CDR3 bases: TGTGCCAGCAGCCTACAGTCCCAAGAGACCCAGTACTTC. This codes for CASSLQSQETQYF.